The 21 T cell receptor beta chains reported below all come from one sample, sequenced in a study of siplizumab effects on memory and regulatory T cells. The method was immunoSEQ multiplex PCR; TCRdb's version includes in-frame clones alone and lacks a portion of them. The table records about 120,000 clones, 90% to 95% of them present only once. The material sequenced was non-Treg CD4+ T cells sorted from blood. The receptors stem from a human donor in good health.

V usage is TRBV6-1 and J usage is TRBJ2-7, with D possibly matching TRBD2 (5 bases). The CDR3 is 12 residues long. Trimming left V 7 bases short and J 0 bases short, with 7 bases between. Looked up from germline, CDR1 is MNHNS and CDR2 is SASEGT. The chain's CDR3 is CASNRGSYEQYF. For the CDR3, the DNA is TGTGCCAGCAATCGGGGCTCCTACGAGCAGTACTTC.

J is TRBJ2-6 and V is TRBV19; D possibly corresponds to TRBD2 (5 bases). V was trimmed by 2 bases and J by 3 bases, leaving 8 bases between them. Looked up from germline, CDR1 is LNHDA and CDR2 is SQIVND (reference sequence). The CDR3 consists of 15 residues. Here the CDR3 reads CASSIIGVGANVLTF. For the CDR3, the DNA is TGTGCCAGTAGTATAATCGGGGTTGGGGCCAACGTCCTGACTTTC.

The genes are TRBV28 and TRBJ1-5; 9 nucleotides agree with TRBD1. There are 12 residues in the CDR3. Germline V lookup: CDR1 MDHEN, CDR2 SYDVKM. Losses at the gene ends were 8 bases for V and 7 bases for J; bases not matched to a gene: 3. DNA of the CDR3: TGTGCCAGCGGACAGGGGCGGCAGCCCCAGCATTTT. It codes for CASGQGRQPQHF.

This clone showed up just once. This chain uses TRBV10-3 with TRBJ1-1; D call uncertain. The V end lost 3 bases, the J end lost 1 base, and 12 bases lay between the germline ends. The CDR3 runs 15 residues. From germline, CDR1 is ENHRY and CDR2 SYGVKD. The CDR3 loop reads CAISDPGGRNTEAFF. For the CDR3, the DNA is TGTGCCATCAGTGACCCGGGAGGGAGGAACACTGAAGCTTTCTTT.

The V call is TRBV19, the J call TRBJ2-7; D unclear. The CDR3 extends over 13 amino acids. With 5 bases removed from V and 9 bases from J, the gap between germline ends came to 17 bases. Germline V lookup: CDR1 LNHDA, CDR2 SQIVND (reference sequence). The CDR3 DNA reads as TGTGCCAGTAGTCTCTCCGGAACCCCGGGGCAGTACTTC. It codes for CASSLSGTPGQYF. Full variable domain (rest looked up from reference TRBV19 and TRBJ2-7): DGGITQSPKYLFRKEGQNVTLSCEQNLNHDAMYWYRQDPGQGLRLIYYSQIVNDFQKGDIAEGYSVSREKKESFPLTVTSAQKNPTAFYLCASSLSGTPGQYFGPGTRLTVT.

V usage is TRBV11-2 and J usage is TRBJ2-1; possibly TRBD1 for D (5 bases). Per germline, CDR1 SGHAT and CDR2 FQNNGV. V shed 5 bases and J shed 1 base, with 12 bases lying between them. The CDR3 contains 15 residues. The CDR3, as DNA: TGTGCCAGCAGCCAGGGCGAATTTTCCTACAATGAGCAGTTCTTC. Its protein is CASSQGEFSYNEQFF.

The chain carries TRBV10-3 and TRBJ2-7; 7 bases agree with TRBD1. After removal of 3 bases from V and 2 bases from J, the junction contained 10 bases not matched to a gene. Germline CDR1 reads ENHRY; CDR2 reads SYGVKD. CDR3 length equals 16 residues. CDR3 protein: CAISEPGQSPTYEQYF. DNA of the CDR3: TGTGCCATCAGTGAACCGGGACAGAGTCCTACCTACGAGCAGTACTTC.

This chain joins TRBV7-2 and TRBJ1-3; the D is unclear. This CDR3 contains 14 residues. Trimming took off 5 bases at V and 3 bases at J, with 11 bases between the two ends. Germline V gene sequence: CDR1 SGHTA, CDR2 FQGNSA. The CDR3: CASSLGYYGNTIYF. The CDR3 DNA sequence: TGTGCCAGCAGCCTCGGCTATTATGGAAACACCATATATTTT.

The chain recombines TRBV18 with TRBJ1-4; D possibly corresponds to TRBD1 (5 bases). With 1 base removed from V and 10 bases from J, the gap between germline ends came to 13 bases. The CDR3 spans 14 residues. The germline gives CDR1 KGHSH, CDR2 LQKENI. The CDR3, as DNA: TGTGCCAGCTCACCACTAACAGGTCTCGCAAAACTGTTTTTT. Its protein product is CASSPLTGLAKLFF.

The CDR3 region is CASSRRATNEKLFF. As DNA, the CDR3 is TGCGCCAGCAGCCGAAGAGCAACTAATGAAAAACTGTTTTTT. The J gene is TRBJ1-4, the V gene TRBV4-1; D remains ambiguous. CDR1 and CDR2 from the germline V gene are MGHRA and YSYEKL. V shed 4 bases and J shed 0 bases, with 6 bases lying between them. The CDR3 runs to 14 residues.

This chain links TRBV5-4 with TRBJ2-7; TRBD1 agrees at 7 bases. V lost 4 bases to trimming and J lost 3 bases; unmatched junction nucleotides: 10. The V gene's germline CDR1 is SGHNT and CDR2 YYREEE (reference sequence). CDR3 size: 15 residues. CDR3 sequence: CASSAGTVRVYEQYF. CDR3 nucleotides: TGTGCCAGCAGCGCCGGGACAGTGAGAGTCTACGAGCAGTACTTC.

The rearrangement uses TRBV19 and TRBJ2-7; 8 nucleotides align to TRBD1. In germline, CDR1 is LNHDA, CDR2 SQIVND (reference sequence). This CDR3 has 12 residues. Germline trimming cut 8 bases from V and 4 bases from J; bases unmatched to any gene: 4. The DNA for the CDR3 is TGTGCCAGTCAAGACAGGGGATACGAGCAGTACTTC. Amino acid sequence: CASQDRGYEQYF.

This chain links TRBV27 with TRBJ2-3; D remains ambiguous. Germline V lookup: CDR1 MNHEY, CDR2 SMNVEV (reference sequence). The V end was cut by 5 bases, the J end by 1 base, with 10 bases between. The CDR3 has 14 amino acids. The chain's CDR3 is CASSLGRGTDTQYF. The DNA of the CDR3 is TGTGCCAGCAGTCTGGGCCGGGGCACAGATACGCAGTATTTT.

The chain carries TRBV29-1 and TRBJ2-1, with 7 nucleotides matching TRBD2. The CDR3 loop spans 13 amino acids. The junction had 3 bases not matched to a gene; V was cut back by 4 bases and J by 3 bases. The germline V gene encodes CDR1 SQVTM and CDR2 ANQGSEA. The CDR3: CSVAASGYNEQFF. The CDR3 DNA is TGCAGCGTTGCGGCTAGCGGCTACAATGAGCAGTTCTTC.

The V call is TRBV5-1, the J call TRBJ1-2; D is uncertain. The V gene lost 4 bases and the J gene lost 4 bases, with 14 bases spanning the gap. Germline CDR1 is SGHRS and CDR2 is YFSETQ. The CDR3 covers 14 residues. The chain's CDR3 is CASSVSRSIYGYTF. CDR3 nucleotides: TGCGCCAGCAGCGTCAGTCGGTCTATCTATGGCTACACCTTC.

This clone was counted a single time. The CDR3 DNA is TGTGCCAGCAGTACCAGGAGTTATAGCAATCAGCCCCAGCATTTT. This encodes CASSTRSYSNQPQHF. The V call is TRBV2, the J call TRBJ1-5; no reliable D call. This CDR3 is built from 15 residues. CDR1 is SNHLY, CDR2 FYNNEI, per germline. Trimming cost V 5 bases and J 0 bases, with 11 bases left between them.

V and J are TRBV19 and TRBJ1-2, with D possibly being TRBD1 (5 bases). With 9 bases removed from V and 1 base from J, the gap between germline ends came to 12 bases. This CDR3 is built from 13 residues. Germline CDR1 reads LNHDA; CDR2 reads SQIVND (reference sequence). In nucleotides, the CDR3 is TGTGCCAGCAAAGGGACGTTTAACTATGGCTACACCTTC. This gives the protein CASKGTFNYGYTF.

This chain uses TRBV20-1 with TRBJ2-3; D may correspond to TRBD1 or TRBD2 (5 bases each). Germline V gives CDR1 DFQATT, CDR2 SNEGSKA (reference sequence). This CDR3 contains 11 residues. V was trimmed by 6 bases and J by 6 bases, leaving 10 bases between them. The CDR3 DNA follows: TGCAGTGCGGCGTGGGGGGATACGCAGTATTTT. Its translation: CSAAWGDTQYF.

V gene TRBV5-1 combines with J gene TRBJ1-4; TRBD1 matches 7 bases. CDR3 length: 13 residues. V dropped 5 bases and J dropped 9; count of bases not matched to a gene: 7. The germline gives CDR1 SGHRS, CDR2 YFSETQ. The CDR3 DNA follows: TGCGCCAGCAGTTACAGGGGAAGCCAAAAACTGTTTTTT. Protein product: CASSYRGSQKLFF.

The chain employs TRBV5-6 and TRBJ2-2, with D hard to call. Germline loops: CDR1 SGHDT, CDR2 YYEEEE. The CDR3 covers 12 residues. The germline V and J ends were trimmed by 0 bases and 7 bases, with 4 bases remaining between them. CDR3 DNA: TGTGCCAGCAGCTTGGTAGGCGGGGAGCTGTTTTTT. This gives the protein CASSLVGGELFF.

CDR3 in DNA: TGTGCCAGCACCTCCGTGGCCGGTGCAGAAGCTTTCTTT. Encoded protein: CASTSVAGAEAFF. J is TRBJ1-1 and V is TRBV11-2; unclear D gene. Germline loops: CDR1 SGHAT, CDR2 FQNNGV. Trimming stripped 7 bases from V and 8 bases from J, with 17 bases between. This CDR3 is built from 13 residues.